These T cell receptor beta chains were read from a single sample in a study of cytomegalovirus exposure and HLA in healthy donors. Only in-frame clones appear in the TCRdb table, and some are missing; sequencing was by immunoSEQ multiplex PCR. This table holds about 110,000 clones, around four fifths found once. Source material: PBMCs. All receptors come from a young man in good health and CMV-seronegative. Both conserved end residues are part of each CDR3. The D gene is left open where the match is weak. Expanded clones get a size class; other rows say once, few or many, or leave the size out.

>TRBV28|.|.|TRBJ1-4
TGTGCCAGCAGTACTGTCGAAAAACTGTTTTTT
CASSTVEKLFF
>TRBV5-1|.|.|TRBJ2-1
TGCGCCAGCAGCCCCAGGGGAACAGTCGATGAGCAGTTCTTC
CASSPRGTVDEQFF
>TRBV19|.|.|TRBJ2-3
TGTGCCAGTAGTCGAACTAGTCAGGCCACAGATACGCAGTATTTT
CASSRTSQATDTQYF
>TRBV10-3|.|TRBD1|TRBJ1-4
TGTGCCACACGACAGGGGGAAGAAAAACTGTTTTTT
CATRQGEEKLFF
>TRBV10-2|few|.|TRBJ2-5
TGCGCCAGCAGATGGGCGGGACCTGAAGAGACCCAGTACTTC
CASRWAGPEETQYF
>TRBV4-1|.|TRBD2|TRBJ2-1
TGCGCCAGCAGCCAAGCGGCGGGAGAGGGTTACAATGAGCAGTTCTTC
CASSQAAGEGYNEQFF
>TRBV2|.|TRBD1|TRBJ1-2
TGTGCCAGCAGTAGGACAGGTGAGGGGAACGGCTACACCTTC
CASSRTGEGNGYTF
>TRBV15|.|.|TRBJ1-1
TGTGCCACCAGCAGAGAGCGGGGGTCCACTGAAGCTTTCTTT
CATSRERGSTEAFF
>TRBV28|.|.|TRBJ2-1
TGTGCCAGCGGCCGCCCGGGACTCCACAATGAGCAGTTCTTC
CASGRPGLHNEQFF
>TRBV14|.|.|TRBJ2-2
TGTGCCAGCAGCCAAGACAGGACAGCTAACACCGGGGAGCTGTTTTTT
CASSQDRTANTGELFF
>TRBV7-9|.|TRBD1|TRBJ1-1
TGTGCCAGCAGCTCCTTGGACAGGGCGGGCACTGAAGCTTTCTTT
CASSSLDRAGTEAFF
>TRBV5-1|.|TRBD1|TRBJ2-3
TGCGCCAGCAGCGTGCCGACAGGGACCTTAACTAGCACAGATACGCAGTATTTT
CASSVPTGTLTSTDTQYF
>TRBV9|.|TRBD2|TRBJ2-3
TGTGCCAGCACCGGAGGCGGGAGCCCTAGCACAGATACGCAGTATTTT
CASTGGGSPSTDTQYF
>TRBV6-1|once|TRBD2|TRBJ2-7
TGTGCCAGCAGTGGGACTCGGGGGGGGACGAGGGAGCAGTACTTC
CASSGTRGGTREQYF
>TRBV30|.|TRBD2|TRBJ2-1
TGTGCCTGGGCGAGACTAGCGGGCCTCAACAATGAGCAGTTCTTC
CAWARLAGLNNEQFF
>TRBV15|.|.|TRBJ2-1
TGTGCCACCAGCAGACTAGCCACCTACAATGAGCAGTTCTTC
CATSRLATYNEQFF
>TRBV6-1|.|.|TRBJ2-6
TGTGCCAGCAGTGAGCAAGGAGACTCTGGGGCCAACGTCCTGACTTTC
CASSEQGDSGANVLTF
>TRBV27|.|.|TRBJ2-2
TGTGCCAGCAGTTTAGAGACCGGGGAGCTGTTTTTT
CASSLETGELFF
>TRBV10-3|.|TRBD2|TRBJ2-5
TGTGCCATCAGTGATACAGCGGGAGTGGGGGAGCAGTACTTC
CAISDTAGVGEQYF
>TRBV7-7|.|.|TRBJ2-3
TGTGCCAGCAGCCGGCTAGGGGGTGGGGAGGGGGATACGCAGTATTTT
CASSRLGGGEGDTQYF
>TRBV30|.|.|TRBJ2-3
TGTGCCGGAAAAAGGAGGAGGGCCACAGATACGCAGTATTTT
CAGKRRRATDTQYF
>TRBV29-1|.|.|TRBJ1-1
TGCAGCGCTGGCACCCGTTCGGGGAACACTGAAGCTTTCTTT
CSAGTRSGNTEAFF
>TRBV29-1|few|.|TRBJ1-1
TGCAGCGTCAAACGAGACAGGCCATTGAACACTGAAGCTTTCTTT
CSVKRDRPLNTEAFF
>TRBV19|.|.|TRBJ2-3
TGTGCCACCCGACTGATTGCCCAAGATACGCAGTATTTT
CATRLIAQDTQYF
>TRBV6-1|once|TRBD1|TRBJ2-7
TGTGCCAGCAGTAAGGGACAGGCAAACTCCTACGAGCAGTACTTC
CASSKGQANSYEQYF
>TRBV6-5|.|TRBD2|TRBJ2-3
TGTGCCAGCAGTTACTTGGCTAGCGGGGGCACAGATACGCAGTATTTT
CASSYLASGGTDTQYF
>TRBV28|.|.|TRBJ2-7
TGTGCCAGCAGTTTCACAGACTACGAGCAGTACTTC
CASSFTDYEQYF
>TRBV28|.|.|TRBJ1-5
TGTGCCAGCAGCCTGGGGGGGGTCAATCAGCCCCAGCATTTT
CASSLGGVNQPQHF